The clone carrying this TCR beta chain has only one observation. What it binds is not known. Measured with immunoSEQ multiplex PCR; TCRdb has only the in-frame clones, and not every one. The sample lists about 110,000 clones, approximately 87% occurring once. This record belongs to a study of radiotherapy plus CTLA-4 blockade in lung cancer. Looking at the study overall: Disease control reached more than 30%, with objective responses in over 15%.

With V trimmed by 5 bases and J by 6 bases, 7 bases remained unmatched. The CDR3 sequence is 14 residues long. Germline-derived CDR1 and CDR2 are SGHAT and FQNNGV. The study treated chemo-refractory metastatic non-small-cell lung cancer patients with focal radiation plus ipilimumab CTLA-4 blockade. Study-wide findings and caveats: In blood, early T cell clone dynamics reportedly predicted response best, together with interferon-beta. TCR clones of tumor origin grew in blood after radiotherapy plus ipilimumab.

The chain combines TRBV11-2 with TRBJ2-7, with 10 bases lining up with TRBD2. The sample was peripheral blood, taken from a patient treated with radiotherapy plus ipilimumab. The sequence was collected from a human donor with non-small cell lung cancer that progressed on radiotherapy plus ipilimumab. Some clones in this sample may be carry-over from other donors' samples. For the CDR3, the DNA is TGTGCCAGCAGCACTAGCGGGGATCTTGGCGAGCAGTACTTC. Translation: CASSTSGDLGEQYF.